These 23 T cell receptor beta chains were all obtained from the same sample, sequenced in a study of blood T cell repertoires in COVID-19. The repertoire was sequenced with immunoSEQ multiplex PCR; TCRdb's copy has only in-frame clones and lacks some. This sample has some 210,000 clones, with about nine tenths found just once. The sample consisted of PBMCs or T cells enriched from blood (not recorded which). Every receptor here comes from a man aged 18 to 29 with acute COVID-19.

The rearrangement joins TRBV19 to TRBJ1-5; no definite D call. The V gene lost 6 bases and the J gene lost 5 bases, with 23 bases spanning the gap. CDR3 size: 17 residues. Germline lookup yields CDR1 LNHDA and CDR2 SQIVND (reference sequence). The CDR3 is CASSPSLEGRSHQPQHF. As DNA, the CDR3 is TGTGCCAGTAGCCCCTCCTTGGAGGGCAGGAGTCATCAGCCCCAGCATTTT.

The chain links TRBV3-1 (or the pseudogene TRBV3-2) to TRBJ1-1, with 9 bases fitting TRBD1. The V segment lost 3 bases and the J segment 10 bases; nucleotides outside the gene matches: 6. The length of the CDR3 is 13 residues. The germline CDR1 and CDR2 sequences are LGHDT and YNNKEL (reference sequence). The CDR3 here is CASSQGHRGLAFF. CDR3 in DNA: TGTGCCAGCAGCCAGGGGCACAGGGGGCTAGCTTTCTTT.

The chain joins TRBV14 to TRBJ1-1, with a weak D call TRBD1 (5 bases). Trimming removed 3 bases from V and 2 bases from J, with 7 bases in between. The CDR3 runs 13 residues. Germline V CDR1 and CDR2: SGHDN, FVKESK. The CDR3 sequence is CASSQWTNTEAFF. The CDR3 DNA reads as TGTGCCAGCAGCCAGTGGACAAACACTGAAGCTTTCTTT.

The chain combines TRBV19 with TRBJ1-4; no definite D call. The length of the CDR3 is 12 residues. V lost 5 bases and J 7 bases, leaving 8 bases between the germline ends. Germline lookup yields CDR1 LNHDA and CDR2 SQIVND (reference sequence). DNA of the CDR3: TGTGCCAGTAGTCCGCCCAGTGAAAAACTGTTTTTT. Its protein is CASSPPSEKLFF. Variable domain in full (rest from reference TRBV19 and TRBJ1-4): DGGITQSPKYLFRKEGQNVTLSCEQNLNHDAMYWYRQDPGQGLRLIYYSQIVNDFQKGDIAEGYSVSREKKESFPLTVTSAQKNPTAFYLCASSPPSEKLFFGSGTQLSVL.

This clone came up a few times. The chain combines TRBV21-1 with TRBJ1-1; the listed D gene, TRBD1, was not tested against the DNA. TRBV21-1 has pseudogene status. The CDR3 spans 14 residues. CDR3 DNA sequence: TGTGCCAGCAGCAATTCAGGGGGGAACACTGAAGCTTTCTTT. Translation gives CASSNSGGNTEAFF.

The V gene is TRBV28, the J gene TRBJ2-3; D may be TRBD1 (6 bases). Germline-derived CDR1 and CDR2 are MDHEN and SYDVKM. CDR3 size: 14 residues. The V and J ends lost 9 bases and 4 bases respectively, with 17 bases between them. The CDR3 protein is CASSDQGLPDTQYF. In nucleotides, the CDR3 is TGTGCCAGTTCTGATCAGGGGCTACCAGATACGCAGTATTTT.

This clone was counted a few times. The CDR3 DNA follows: TGCGCCAGCAGCCAATTTGGGGCGGGAGCGGCGTACGAGCAGTACTTC. It codes for CASSQFGAGAAYEQYF. This chain links TRBV4-1 with TRBJ2-7, with TRBD2 identical over 7 bases. The CDR3 spans 16 residues. V was pared by 2 bases and J by 4 bases, with 11 bases of the junction left unmatched. The germline CDR1 and CDR2 sequences are MGHRA and YSYEKL.

CDR3 sequence (DNA): TGTGCCAGCAGAAGATCGGTCGGGGATTCACCCCTCCACTTT. This encodes CASRRSVGDSPLHF. V gene TRBV2 combines with J gene TRBJ1-6; no definite D call. The germline V gene has CDR1 SNHLY and CDR2 FYNNEI. This CDR3 has 14 amino acids. Trimming pared 6 bases from V and 8 bases from J, leaving 14 bases between. Based on the CDR3 plus reference TRBV2 and TRBJ1-6, the full variable domain is EPEVTQTPSHQVTQMGQEVILRCVPISNHLYFYWYRQILGQKVEFLVSFYNNEISEKSEIFDDQFSVERPDGSNFTLKIRSTKLEDSAMYFCASRRSVGDSPLHFGNGTRLTVT.

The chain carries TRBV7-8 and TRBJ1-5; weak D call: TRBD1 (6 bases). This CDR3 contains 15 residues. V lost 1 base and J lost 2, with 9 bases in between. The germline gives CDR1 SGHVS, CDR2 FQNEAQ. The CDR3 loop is CASSLGGGGNQPQHF. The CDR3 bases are TGTGCCAGCAGCTTAGGAGGGGGTGGCAATCAGCCCCAGCATTTT.

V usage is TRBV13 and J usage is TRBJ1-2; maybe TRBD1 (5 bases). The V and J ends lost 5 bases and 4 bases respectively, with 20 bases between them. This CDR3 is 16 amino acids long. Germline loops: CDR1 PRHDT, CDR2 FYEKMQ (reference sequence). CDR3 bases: TGTGCCAGCAGCCCGGAGGAGGGGTCTAATAGCTATGGCTACACCTTC. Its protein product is CASSPEEGSNSYGYTF.

CDR3 coding DNA: TGTGCCAGCAGCCAAGAGGGGGGGATCCCCTCCTACGAGCAGTACTTC. This sequence encodes CASSQEGGIPSYEQYF. The genes are TRBV4-2 and TRBJ2-7; the match to TRBD2 covers 7 bases. CDR3 length: 16 amino acids. The V segment lost 0 bases and the J segment 0 bases; nucleotides outside the gene matches: 5. Germline CDR1 reads LGHNA; CDR2 reads YNFKEQ.

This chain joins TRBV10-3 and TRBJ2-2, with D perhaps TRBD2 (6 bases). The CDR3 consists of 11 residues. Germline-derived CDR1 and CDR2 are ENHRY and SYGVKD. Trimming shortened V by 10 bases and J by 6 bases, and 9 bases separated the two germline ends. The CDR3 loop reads CATRDSGELFF. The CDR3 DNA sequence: TGTGCCACCCGGGACTCCGGGGAGCTGTTTTTT.

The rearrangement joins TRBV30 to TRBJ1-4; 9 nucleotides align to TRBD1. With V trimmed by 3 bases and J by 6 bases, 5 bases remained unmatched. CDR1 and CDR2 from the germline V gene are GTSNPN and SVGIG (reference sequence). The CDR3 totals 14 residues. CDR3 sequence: CAWRSWTGDEKLFF. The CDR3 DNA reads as TGTGCCTGGAGGTCATGGACAGGGGATGAAAAACTGTTTTTT.

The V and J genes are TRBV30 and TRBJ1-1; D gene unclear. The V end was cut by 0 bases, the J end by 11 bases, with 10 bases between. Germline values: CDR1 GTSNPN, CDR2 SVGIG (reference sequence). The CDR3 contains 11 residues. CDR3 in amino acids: CAWSVRFLAFF. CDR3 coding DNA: TGTGCCTGGAGTGTACGGTTTTTGGCTTTCTTT.

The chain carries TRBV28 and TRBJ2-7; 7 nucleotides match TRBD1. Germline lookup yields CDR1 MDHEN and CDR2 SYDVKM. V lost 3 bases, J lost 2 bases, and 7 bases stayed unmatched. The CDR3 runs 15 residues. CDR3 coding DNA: TGTGCCAGCAGTTTCTTTCCGGGACAGACCTACGAGCAGTACTTC. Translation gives CASSFFPGQTYEQYF. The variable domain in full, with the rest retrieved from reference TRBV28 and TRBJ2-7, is DVKVTQSSRYLVKRTGEKVFLECVQDMDHENMFWYRQDPGLGLRLIYFSYDVKMKEKGDIPEGYSVSREKKERFSLILESASTNQTSMYLCASSFFPGQTYEQYFGPGTRLTVT.

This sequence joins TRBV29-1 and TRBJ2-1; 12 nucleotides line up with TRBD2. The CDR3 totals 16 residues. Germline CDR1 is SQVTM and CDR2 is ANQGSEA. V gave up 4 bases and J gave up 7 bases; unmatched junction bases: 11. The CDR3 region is CSVALSSGRARNEQFF. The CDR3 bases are TGCAGCGTTGCTCTTTCTAGCGGGAGGGCGAGAAATGAGCAGTTCTTC.

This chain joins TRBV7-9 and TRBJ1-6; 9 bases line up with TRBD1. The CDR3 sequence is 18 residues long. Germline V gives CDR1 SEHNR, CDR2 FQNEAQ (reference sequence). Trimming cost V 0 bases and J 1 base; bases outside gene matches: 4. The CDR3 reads CASSLATGGRSYNSPLHF. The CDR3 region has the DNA TGTGCCAGCAGCTTAGCAACAGGGGGCAGGTCCTATAATTCACCCCTCCACTTT. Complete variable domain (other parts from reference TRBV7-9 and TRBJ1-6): DTGVSQNPRHKITKRGQNVTFRCDPISEHNRLYWYRQTLGQGPEFLTYFQNEAQLEKSRLLSDRFSAERPKGSFSTLEIQRTEQGDSAMYLCASSLATGGRSYNSPLHFGNGTRLTVT.

The CDR3 region has the DNA TGTGCCAGTAGTACAAGCGGTTATAGTTTCACAGATACGCAGTATTTT. Protein sequence: CASSTSGYSFTDTQYF. This chain links TRBV19 with TRBJ2-3; D perhaps matches TRBD2 (5 bases). The CDR3 runs to 16 residues. Trimming took off 4 bases at V and 2 bases at J, with 16 bases between the two ends. CDR1 LNHDA and CDR2 SQIVND come from the germline V gene (reference sequence).

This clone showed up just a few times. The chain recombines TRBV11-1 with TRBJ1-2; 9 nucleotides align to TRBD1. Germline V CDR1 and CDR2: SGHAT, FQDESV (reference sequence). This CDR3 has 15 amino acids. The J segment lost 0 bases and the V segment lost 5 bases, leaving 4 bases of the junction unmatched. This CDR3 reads CASSPRTGANYGYTF. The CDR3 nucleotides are TGTGCCAGCAGCCCCCGGACAGGGGCTAACTATGGCTACACCTTC. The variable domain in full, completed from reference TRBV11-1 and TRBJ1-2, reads EAEVAQSPRYKITEKSQAVAFWCDPISGHATLYWYRQILGQGPELLVQFQDESVVDDSQLPKDRFSAERLKGVDSTLKIQPAELGDSAMYLCASSPRTGANYGYTFGSGTRLTVV.

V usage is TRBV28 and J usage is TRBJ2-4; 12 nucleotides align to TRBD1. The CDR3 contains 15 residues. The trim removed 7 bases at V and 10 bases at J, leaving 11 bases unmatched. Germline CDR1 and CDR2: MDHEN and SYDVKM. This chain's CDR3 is CASTPPGTGGRIQYF. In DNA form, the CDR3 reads TGTGCCAGCACCCCTCCCGGGACAGGGGGCCGGATTCAGTACTTC.

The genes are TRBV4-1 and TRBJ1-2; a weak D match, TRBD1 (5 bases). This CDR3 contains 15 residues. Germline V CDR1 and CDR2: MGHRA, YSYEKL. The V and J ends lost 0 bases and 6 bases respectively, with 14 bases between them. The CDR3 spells CASSQDGGGTHGYTF. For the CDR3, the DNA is TGCGCCAGCAGCCAAGATGGCGGCGGGACGCATGGCTACACCTTC.

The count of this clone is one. In DNA form, the CDR3 reads TGTGCCAGCAGCTCGGGACTAGCGGCGGTAGACACCGGGGAGCTGTTTTTT. Its protein is CASSSGLAAVDTGELFF. The chain employs TRBV5-5 and TRBJ2-2; 11 nucleotides line up with TRBD2. CDR1 and CDR2 from the germline V gene are SGHKS and YYEKEE (reference sequence). J lost 3 bases, V lost 3 bases, and 7 bases had no gene match. The CDR3 length is 17 residues.

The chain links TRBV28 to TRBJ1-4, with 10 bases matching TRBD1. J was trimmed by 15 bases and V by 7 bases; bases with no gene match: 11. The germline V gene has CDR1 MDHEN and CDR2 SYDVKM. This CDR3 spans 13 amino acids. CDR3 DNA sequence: TGTGCCAGCACCTCCCGGGACAGGGGCCGGGTGTTTTTT. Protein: CASTSRDRGRVFF.